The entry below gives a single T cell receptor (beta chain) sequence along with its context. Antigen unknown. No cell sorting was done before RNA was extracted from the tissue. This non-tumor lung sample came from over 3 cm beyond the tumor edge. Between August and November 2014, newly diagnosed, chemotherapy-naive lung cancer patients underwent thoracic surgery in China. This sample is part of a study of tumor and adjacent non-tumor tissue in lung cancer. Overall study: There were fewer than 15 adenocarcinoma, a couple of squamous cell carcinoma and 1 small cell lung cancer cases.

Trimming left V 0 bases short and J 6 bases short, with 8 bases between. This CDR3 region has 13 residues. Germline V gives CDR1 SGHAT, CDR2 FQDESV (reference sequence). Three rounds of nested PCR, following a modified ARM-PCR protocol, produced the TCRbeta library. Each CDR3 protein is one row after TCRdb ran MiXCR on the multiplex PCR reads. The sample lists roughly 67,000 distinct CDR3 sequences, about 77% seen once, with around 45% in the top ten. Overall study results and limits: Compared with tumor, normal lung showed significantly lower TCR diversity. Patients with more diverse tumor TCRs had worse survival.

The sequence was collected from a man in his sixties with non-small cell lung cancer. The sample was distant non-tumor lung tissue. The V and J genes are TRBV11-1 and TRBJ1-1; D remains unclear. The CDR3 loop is CASSLATEAEAFF. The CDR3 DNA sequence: TGTGCCAGCAGCTTAGCTACGGAGGCTGAAGCTTTCTTT.